The 17 T cell receptor beta chains listed next were all sequenced from one sample in a study of shared T cell receptors in the human thymus. Here immunoSEQ multiplex PCR was the method, and the copy in TCRdb shows in-frame clones only, minus some. The data contain hundreds of thousands of clones, approximately 89% of them singletons. This sample was also put to use in a study of human thymus T cells.

Specimen: thymocytes. The receptors shown here come from a boy under two years old with a congenital heart defect.

This clone was observed a single time. Distinct nucleotide sequences in the sample also encode this CDR3. This sequence joins TRBV10-3 and TRBJ2-2; D not certain. Germline values: CDR1 ENHRY, CDR2 SYGVKD. The CDR3 sequence is 12 residues long. V lost 3 bases to trimming and J lost 4 bases, with 3 bases between them. CDR3 region: CAISDGTGELFF. CDR3 coding DNA: TGTGCCATCAGTGACGGCACCGGGGAGCTGTTTTTT.

The V and J genes are TRBV2 and TRBJ2-7; tentatively, D is TRBD2 (6 bases). V was cut by 6 bases and J by 2 bases, with 20 bases left in between. The CDR3 has 16 residues. CDR1 is SNHLY, CDR2 FYNNEI, per germline. The CDR3 nucleotides are TGTGCCAGCAGCCTAACGGGGAGATCGGGGGCCTACGAGCAGTACTTC. This codes for CASSLTGRSGAYEQYF.

This clone was seen a handful of times. This chain links TRBV4-3 with TRBJ2-1, with D tentatively TRBD1 (6 bases). Trimming took off 5 bases at V and 8 bases at J, with 19 bases between the two ends. This CDR3 region has 15 residues. Germline V gene lookup returns CDR1 LGHNA and CDR2 YSLEER. CDR3 sequence (DNA): TGCGCCAGCAGCTACTGGGACACCGGAGTCGATGAGCAGTTCTTC. Translating gives CASSYWDTGVDEQFF.

The rearrangement links TRBV29-1 to TRBJ2-1; a weak D match, TRBD1 (6 bases). The V and J ends lost 0 bases and 2 bases respectively, with 11 bases between them. Germline CDR1 is SQVTM and CDR2 is ANQGSEA. This CDR3 contains 15 residues. The CDR3 region has the DNA TGCAGCGTTGAAGATCTCAGGGGAACCTACAATGAGCAGTTCTTC. Its translation: CSVEDLRGTYNEQFF.

This chain links TRBV5-6 with TRBJ2-1; the D gene is possibly TRBD2 (7 bases). CDR1 and CDR2 (germline): SGHDT, YYEEEE. V lost 4 bases and J 13 bases, leaving 18 bases between the germline ends. The CDR3 consists of 13 residues. The CDR3 DNA reads as TGTGCCAGCAGCCACCCCGAAGGGGGGGGCCAGTTCTTC. Translating gives CASSHPEGGGQFF.

V is TRBV25-1 and J is TRBJ2-5; 13 positions agree with TRBD2. Unmatched junction bases numbered 3, after V lost 3 bases and J lost 2 bases. CDR3 length: 16 residues. In germline, CDR1 is MGHDK, CDR2 SYGVNS. CDR3 nucleotide sequence: TGTGCCAGCAGTGACCGGACTAGCGGGAGACAAGAGACCCAGTACTTC. Its protein is CASSDRTSGRQETQYF.

V usage is TRBV7-2 and J usage is TRBJ2-5, with D possibly TRBD2 on 6 matching bases. Germline-derived CDR1 and CDR2 are SGHTA and FQGNSA. CDR3 length: 19 amino acids. The ends were cut back, 5 bases at V and 5 bases at J, with 30 bases in the middle. CDR3 nucleotides: TGTGCCAGCAGCCGCCTGGCGGGAAGTTCCGCTACATTTTCGGAGACCCAGTACTTC. Its translation is CASSRLAGSSATFSETQYF.

This clone was picked up a small number of times. The sample has other DNA sequences that encode this CDR3 too. Written as DNA, the CDR3 is TGCGCCAGCAGCAACGCGGACAGGGGGCAGCAGGATAATTCACCCCTCCACTTT. It specifies CASSNADRGQQDNSPLHF. This rearrangement joins TRBV4-3 to TRBJ1-6; TRBD1 matches at 11 bases. Germline loops: CDR1 LGHNA, CDR2 YSLEER. V dropped 5 bases and J dropped 5; count of bases not matched to a gene: 11. The CDR3 runs 18 residues.

V gene TRBV7-9 combines with J gene TRBJ1-3, with TRBD1 matching 9 bases. This CDR3 is built from 16 residues. Germline CDR1 is SEHNR and CDR2 is FQNEAQ (reference sequence). Trimming took 5 bases from V and 4 from J; bases not matched to a gene: 9. The CDR3 DNA is TGTGCCAGCAGCCCACGCGGGACAGGGAGAGGAAACACCATATATTTT. Encoded protein: CASSPRGTGRGNTIYF.

The chain uses TRBV9 and TRBJ2-1; 10 nucleotides agree with TRBD2. V was pared by 6 bases and J by 4 bases, with 7 bases of the junction left unmatched. The germline gives CDR1 SGDLS, CDR2 YYNGEE. The CDR3 contains 15 residues. CDR3 sequence: CASTAGLAPYNEQFF. The CDR3 DNA follows: TGTGCCAGCACCGCGGGACTAGCGCCATACAATGAGCAGTTCTTC.

In this sample, this clone turned up once. The chain links TRBV6-4 to TRBJ2-7, with 15 positions matching TRBD2. This CDR3 has 18 residues. V lost 6 bases, J lost 2 bases, and 11 bases stayed unmatched. The germline V gene has CDR1 MRHNA and CDR2 SNTAGT. The CDR3 coding sequence is TGTGCCAGCAGCGCCTCCGGGACTAGCGGGGGGAGGCCCTACGAGCAGTACTTC. It yields the protein CASSASGTSGGRPYEQYF.

The count of this clone is one. The gene calls are TRBV18 and TRBJ1-2; D not certain. CDR3 length equals 13 residues. CDR1 is KGHSH, CDR2 LQKENI, per germline. Trimming removed 0 bases from V and 2 bases from J, with 4 bases in between. In nucleotides, the CDR3 is TGTGCCAGCTCACCACCCAGAAACTATGGCTACACCTTC. Amino acids: CASSPPRNYGYTF.

The sample holds a few counts of this clone. J is TRBJ2-7 and V is TRBV5-1; 7 nucleotides align to TRBD2. This CDR3 spans 14 amino acids. J was trimmed by 5 bases and V by 7 bases; bases with no gene match: 12. Germline CDR1 reads SGHRS; CDR2 reads YFSETQ. CDR3: CASPGGGRRDEQYF. For the CDR3, the DNA is TGCGCCAGCCCTGGCGGGGGACGTCGGGACGAGCAGTACTTC.

V is TRBV18 and J is TRBJ2-1; no firm D call. Trimming cost V 3 bases and J 14 bases, with 5 bases left between them. Germline CDR1 is KGHSH and CDR2 is LQKENI. The length of the CDR3 is 9 residues. The CDR3 protein is CASSPPKFF. In DNA, the CDR3 is TGTGCCAGCTCACCCCCAAAGTTCTTC.

The chain combines TRBV28 with TRBJ1-1; 7 bases fit TRBD1. From germline, CDR1 is MDHEN and CDR2 SYDVKM. The V and J ends lost 5 bases and 0 bases, in that order; junction bases with no gene match: 6. CDR3 size: 15 residues. CDR3 in DNA: TGTGCCAGCAGTAAACAGGGGAACATGAACACTGAAGCTTTCTTT. The encoded protein is CASSKQGNMNTEAFF.

This sequence joins TRBV2 and TRBJ2-3, with TRBD1 matching over 9 bases. Germline CDR1 reads SNHLY; CDR2 reads FYNNEI. This CDR3 is built from 15 residues. V was clipped by 7 bases and J by 2 bases; unmatched bases: 7. The CDR3 nucleotides are TGTGCCAGCAATTACCGGGACAGGGCCACAGATACGCAGTATTTT. It is translated as CASNYRDRATDTQYF.

The V and J genes are TRBV6-1 and TRBJ1-2; D possibly corresponds to TRBD1 (5 bases). Germline V gene data show CDR1 as MNHNS and CDR2 as SASEGT. CDR3 size: 16 residues. V shed 6 bases and J shed 3 bases, with 20 bases lying between them. Here the CDR3 reads CASSEFGHKTHYGYTF. CDR3 sequence (DNA): TGTGCCAGCAGCGAATTCGGACACAAAACCCACTATGGCTACACCTTC.